The T cell receptor beta chain described here comes from a study of cytomegalovirus exposure and HLA in healthy donors. Study-wide findings and caveats: CMV serostatus stood as the only immune exposure information on hand. A later analysis reportedly identified an Asian-associated ancestry cluster as carrying fewer N-insertions than the approximately 670-donor mean. Per a later analysis, HLA-associated TCR beta chains showed more clonal expansion than other, equally common TCR beta chains. The likely origin of a cluster of highly shared sequence variants was a sequencing artifact.

Use of 60 Vbeta and 13 Jbeta primers characterized the PCR. Measured with immunoSEQ multiplex PCR; TCRdb has only the in-frame clones, and not every one. The sample records fewer than 200,000 clones, 9.5% being singletons. A note on this clone: What it binds is unknown.

The sequencing input was PBMCs. The receptor was isolated from a woman in her twenties or thirties in good health and CMV-seropositive.

The CDR3 region has the DNA TGTGCCAGCAGCGTAGAGGTAGCGGGAGGAACCTACGAGCAGTACTTC. It is translated as CASSVEVAGGTYEQYF. J is TRBJ2-7 and V is TRBV9; the match to TRBD2 covers 10 bases. CDR3 length: 16 residues. The J segment lost 2 bases and the V segment lost 0 bases, leaving 5 bases of the junction unmatched. Germline CDR1 reads SGDLS; CDR2 reads YYNGEE. The full variable domain, with the rest looked up from reference TRBV9 and TRBJ2-7, is DSGVTQTPKHLITATGQRVTLRCSPRSGDLSVYWYQQSLDQGLQFLIQYYNGEERAKGNILERFSAQQFPDLHSELNLSSLELGDSALYFCASSVEVAGGTYEQYFGPGTRLTVT.